The next 8 T cell receptor beta chains were all read from a single sample in a study of regulatory T cells in long-lasting Graves disease (TCRdb year 2021). Sample time point, as interpreted from the label and publication: newly diagnosed GD, antithyroid drugs for less than 3 months. For both TCR sequencing and RNA sequencing, RNA was extracted from PBMCs in TRIzol. Preparation of the library involved multiplex PCR. Instrument used: Illumina HiSeq 4000. iRepertoire HTBI primers and Arm-PCR amplification of CDR3 regions were used to construct TCR beta libraries. TCRdb passed the public sequencing reads through fastp at Q25 and MiXCR, retaining productive beta sequences. CDR3 protein sequences are deduplicated, and each keeps its most common genes and DNA. This sample gives roughly 530,000 distinct CDR3 sequences in total; roughly 15% of them show up just once. The top ten constitute around 25% of the sample.

These records were also assigned to another study, of T cells in Graves' hyperthyroidism and ophthalmopathy.

The sample consisted of peripheral blood mononuclear cells (PBMCs), taken at new diagnosis, from a patient treated with antithyroid drugs. The receptor set was obtained from a middle-aged woman with Graves disease. Donor details come from another sample of the same person, matched by shared clones.

This clonotype has at least ten counts. The CDR3 sequence: CASSLTGSAYEQYF. For the CDR3, the DNA is TGCGCCAGCAGCTTGACAGGGTCAGCCTACGAGCAGTACTTC. J is TRBJ2-7 and V is TRBV5-1, with a tentative D call TRBD1 (6 bases). This CDR3 comprises 14 residues. Trimming cost V 1 base and J 2 bases, with 10 bases left between them. Germline CDR1 and CDR2: SGHRS and YFSETQ.

This clonotype was found many times. The genes are TRBV6-1 and TRBJ2-3; 7 bases align to TRBD1. This CDR3 contains 14 residues. In germline, CDR1 is MNHNS, CDR2 SASEGT. J was trimmed by 2 bases and V by 5 bases; bases with no gene match: 4. CDR3 nucleotides: TGTGCCAGCAGTAAGACAGGGATCACAGATACGCAGTATTTT. It encodes CASSKTGITDTQYF.

In its sample, this clonotype was seen many times. In DNA form, the CDR3 reads TGTGCCAGCACGGCTAGCGGGGGCCGCTCCTACAATGAGCAGTTCTTC. Its translation: CASTASGGRSYNEQFF. The V gene is TRBV28, the J gene TRBJ2-1; 10 nucleotides match TRBD2. This CDR3 has 16 residues. Per germline, CDR1 MDHEN and CDR2 SYDVKM. J gave up 0 bases and V 7 bases, and 6 bases lay outside the gene matches.

Points on this clonotype: A much more abundant neighbour one base away suggests this may be a read error. The chain combines TRBV6-2 or TRBV6-3 with TRBJ2-1; the D gene is possibly TRBD2 (6 bases). Germline CDR1 and CDR2: MNHEY and SVGEGT. CDR3 length: 12 amino acids. The CDR3 here is CASSYSTSEQFF. The CDR3 DNA is TGTGCCAGCAGCTACTCGACTAGTGAGCAGTTCTTC.

This clonotype was detected ten times or more. The chain couples TRBV12-3 or TRBV12-4 to TRBJ2-5; 7 bases align to TRBD1. The CDR3 length is 13 residues. After removal of 3 bases from V and 5 bases from J, the junction contained 3 bases not matched to a gene. CDR3 sequence (DNA): TGTGCCAGCAGTTTGCAGGGGGATGAGACCCAGTACTTC. It is translated as CASSLQGDETQYF.

This chain uses TRBV19 with TRBJ1-2; D remains unclear. The V gene's germline CDR1 is LNHDA and CDR2 SQIVND (reference sequence). There are 15 residues in the CDR3. V lost 2 bases and J 6 bases, leaving 16 bases between the germline ends. The CDR3 bases are TGTGCCAGTAGTATATATCCCCCCCGGGGTCATGGCTACACCTTC. Amino acid sequence: CASSIYPPRGHGYTF.

This clonotype was detected many times. The chain carries TRBV30 and TRBJ2-1; 10 bases map to TRBD2. V lost 5 bases to trimming and J lost 6 bases; unmatched junction nucleotides: 4. Per the germline V gene, CDR1 is GTSNPN and CDR2 is SVGIG (reference sequence). CDR3 length equals 13 residues. The DNA of the CDR3 is TGTGCCTGGCGAGCGGGGGGGCCCAATGAGCAGTTCTTC. Translated: CAWRAGGPNEQFF. The variable domain in full, completed from reference TRBV30 and TRBJ2-1, reads SQTIHQWPATLVQPVGSPLSLECTVEGTSNPNLYWYRQAAGRGLQLLFYSVGIGQISSEVPQNLSASRPQDRQFILSSKKLLLSDSGFYLCAWRAGGPNEQFFGPGTRLTVL.

This clonotype was recorded many times. The chain uses TRBV20-1 and TRBJ1-1; TRBD1 might be the D (5 bases). V was trimmed by 5 bases and J by 4 bases, leaving 20 bases between them. This CDR3 contains 15 residues. Germline V gene data show CDR1 as DFQATT and CDR2 as SNEGSKA (reference sequence). Here the CDR3 DNA reads TGCAGTGCTGGGGGAACGCGGGGGAGGGGCACTGAAGCTTTCTTT. This gives the protein CSAGGTRGRGTEAFF.